This TCR beta chain was captured by sequencing in a study of blood T cell repertoires in COVID-19. The table came from immunoSEQ multiplex PCR; TCRdb's copy has only in-frame clones and leaves some out. Seen here are 84,000 or so clones, around four fifths observed once, and the top ten hold 9.9%. Unmatched junction bases numbered 8, after V lost 6 bases and J lost 4 bases. The CDR3 loop spans 15 amino acids. Germline V gene data show CDR1 as MNHEY and CDR2 as SVGAGI. The chain employs TRBV6-5 and TRBJ1-5, with 8 bases lining up with TRBD1. The TCR was taken from a human donor in a cohort sampled during active COVID-19. The material sequenced was peripheral blood. The CDR3 DNA follows: TGTGCCAGCAGGCTTACAGGGGGTGGGAATCAGCCCCAGCATTTT. This translates into CASRLTGGGNQPQHF.